The 27 T cell receptor beta chains below were found in one sample sequenced in a study of shared clonotypes between healthy human individuals (dated by TCRdb to 2018 to 2021). Library creation used the immunoSEQ multiplex PCR assay. TCRdb took this table from immuneACCESS and kept in-frame rearrangements with V and J called. Such tables lack part of the clones; where checked against another copy, unresolved V genes explain under half of the gap, and the rest is unexplained. The sample includes some 1.5 million clones, with 95% to 99% observed a single time. The ten largest clones take up around 0.45% of the sample. Sequencing used naive CD4+ T cells sorted from blood. Per the publication, the cell subset or site label means: CD45RA+ positively selected. These receptors were taken from a man under 40 in good health.

The chain has TRBV21-1 and TRBJ2-7. TRBV21-1 constitutes a pseudogene. This CDR3 is 14 amino acids long. The CDR3 loop reads CASSLQRSSYEQYF. CDR3 coding DNA: TGTGCCAGCTCCCTACAGCGTAGCTCCTACGAGCAGTACTTC.

This clone was found once. The V call is TRBV19, the J call TRBJ1-5, with no clear D. There are 18 residues in the CDR3. Trimming pared 3 bases from V and 5 bases from J, leaving 23 bases between. Germline V CDR1 and CDR2: LNHDA, SQIVND (reference sequence). In nucleotides, the CDR3 is TGTGCCAGTAGTATTAGGTCGGATCACCCTGATGGGTATCAGCCCCAGCATTTT. Its translation is CASSIRSDHPDGYQPQHF.

The chain is built from TRBV6-1 and TRBJ2-2; D gene uncertain. CDR1 is MNHNS, CDR2 SASEGT, per germline. The CDR3 runs to 14 residues. V was shortened by 4 bases and J by 6 bases, with 12 bases between the two germline ends. The CDR3 DNA follows: TGTGCCAGCAGTGGAAGGTTAGGGTCCGGGGAGCTGTTTTTT. Translated, it gives CASSGRLGSGELFF.

In nucleotides, the CDR3 is TGTGCCAGCAGCTCGACTAGCGGGAAATACGAGCAGTACTTC. Translation: CASSSTSGKYEQYF. The chain employs TRBV5-4 and TRBJ2-7, with 11 positions matching TRBD2. Germline lookup yields CDR1 SGHNT and CDR2 YYREEE (reference sequence). V dropped 3 bases and J dropped 4; count of bases not matched to a gene: 3. This CDR3 has 14 amino acids.

The chain joins TRBV6-5 to TRBJ2-1; possible D gene TRBD2, 6 bases. V dropped 6 bases and J dropped 9 bases, with 12 bases sitting between them. In germline, CDR1 is MNHEY, CDR2 SVGAGI. CDR3 size: 12 residues. The CDR3: CASSSGGPEQFF. CDR3 sequence (DNA): TGTGCCAGCAGCTCCGGAGGGCCTGAGCAGTTCTTC.

This sequence joins TRBV28 and TRBJ1-1; D unresolved. Trimming removed 7 bases from V and 5 bases from J, with 11 bases in between. The CDR3 is 12 residues long. The germline CDR1 and CDR2 sequences are MDHEN and SYDVKM. The DNA of the CDR3 is TGTGCCAGCACCCAGCTGGGGACTGAAGCTTTCTTT. Protein sequence: CASTQLGTEAFF.

V gene TRBV10-3 combines with J gene TRBJ2-7; maybe TRBD2 (6 bases). CDR1 and CDR2 from the germline V gene are ENHRY and SYGVKD. The CDR3 covers 13 residues. V was pared by 10 bases and J by 3 bases, with 16 bases between. The CDR3 sequence: CATLRDSVYEQYF. The CDR3 coding sequence is TGTGCCACCCTCCGGGACTCCGTCTACGAGCAGTACTTC.

The chain joins TRBV7-8 to TRBJ1-5; unclear D gene. CDR1 is SGHVS, CDR2 FQNEAQ, per germline. The CDR3 spans 14 residues. With 5 bases removed from V and 3 bases from J, the gap between germline ends came to 11 bases. The chain's CDR3 is CASSRQRDNQPQHF. CDR3 nucleotide sequence: TGTGCCAGCAGCCGTCAACGGGACAATCAGCCCCAGCATTTT.

This chain joins TRBV29-1 and TRBJ1-1, with D uncertain. This CDR3 spans 12 amino acids. Germline V gives CDR1 SQVTM, CDR2 ANQGSEA. The V end was cut by 3 bases, the J end by 4 bases, with 9 bases between. CDR3 sequence (DNA): TGCAGCGTTGACACCCGGGGCACTGAAGCTTTCTTT. Protein product: CSVDTRGTEAFF.

The chain joins TRBV18 to TRBJ2-5; 9 positions agree with TRBD2. The CDR3 is 18 residues long. Germline V lookup: CDR1 KGHSH, CDR2 LQKENI. V shed 5 bases and J 2 bases; nucleotides not matched to a gene: 15. CDR3 sequence reads: CASSARIPLAGDQETQYF. CDR3 in DNA: TGTGCCAGCTCAGCACGAATACCGTTAGCGGGGGATCAAGAGACCCAGTACTTC.

Concerning this clone: The same CDR3 is also encoded by other DNA sequences in this sample. The chain has TRBV6-6 and TRBJ2-1; D remains ambiguous. The CDR3 contains 12 residues. The V end was cut by 6 bases, the J end by 3 bases, with 6 bases between. The germline CDR1 and CDR2 sequences are MNHNY and SVGAGI (reference sequence). This chain's CDR3 is CASSRLYNEQFF. The CDR3 DNA is TGTGCCAGCAGCCGACTCTACAATGAGCAGTTCTTC.

The rearrangement uses TRBV28 and TRBJ1-4; no definite D call. The V and J ends lost 5 bases and 3 bases respectively, with 10 bases between them. The CDR3 runs to 14 residues. Germline V gene data show CDR1 as MDHEN and CDR2 as SYDVKM. In DNA, the CDR3 is TGTGCCAGCAGTACTGGGAGCCCTAATGAAAAACTGTTTTTT. Amino acids: CASSTGSPNEKLFF.

This chain links TRBV14 with TRBJ1-2; the D is unclear. Per the germline V gene, CDR1 is SGHDN and CDR2 is FVKESK. Trimming shortened V by 1 base and J by 2 bases, and 5 bases separated the two germline ends. This CDR3 contains 13 residues. The CDR3 nucleotides are TGTGCCAGCAGCCAAGGGGTGAACTATGGCTACACCTTC. Translation gives CASSQGVNYGYTF.

This chain uses TRBV29-1 with TRBJ2-7; a weak D match, TRBD2 (7 bases). With 6 bases removed from V and 3 bases from J, the gap between germline ends came to 18 bases. This CDR3 region has 14 residues. Germline V gives CDR1 SQVTM, CDR2 ANQGSEA. CDR3 protein: CSVLVRGAVYEQYF. The CDR3 DNA reads as TGCAGCGTACTCGTCCGGGGGGCTGTCTACGAGCAGTACTTC.

This chain uses TRBV11-2 with TRBJ2-1; perhaps TRBD2 as D (6 bases). The CDR3 is 12 residues long. Germline V gene lookup returns CDR1 SGHAT and CDR2 FQNNGV. V was shortened by 3 bases and J by 8 bases, with 8 bases between the two germline ends. DNA for the CDR3: TGTGCCAGCAGCTTTGGGGGGTATGAGCAGTTCTTC. It is translated as CASSFGGYEQFF.

The rearrangement links TRBV6-5 to TRBJ2-7; possibly TRBD1 for D (6 bases). The ends were cut back, 0 bases at V and 0 bases at J, with 9 bases in the middle. The germline gives CDR1 MNHEY, CDR2 SVGAGI. The CDR3 length is 15 residues. CDR3 DNA sequence: TGTGCCAGCAGTTACTCCGGACAGCTCTCCTACGAGCAGTACTTC. It codes for CASSYSGQLSYEQYF.

The chain carries TRBV19 and TRBJ2-5; no clear D. The V gene's germline CDR1 is LNHDA and CDR2 SQIVND (reference sequence). Trimming removed 5 bases from V and 7 bases from J, with 8 bases in between. This CDR3 contains 11 residues. CDR3 DNA: TGTGCCAGTAGTCTAACGGGGACCCAGTACTTC. Protein: CASSLTGTQYF.

The genes are TRBV28 and TRBJ1-2; D possibly corresponds to TRBD1 (5 bases). The CDR3 has 13 amino acids. From germline, CDR1 is MDHEN and CDR2 SYDVKM. V was pared by 8 bases and J by 7 bases, with 17 bases between. Here the CDR3 reads CASEPRGRSGYTF. As DNA, the CDR3 is TGTGCCAGCGAGCCTCGGGGCAGGAGTGGCTACACCTTC.

The chain employs TRBV11-1 and TRBJ2-1; no reliable D call. Trimming cost V 0 bases and J 5 bases, with 8 bases left between them. From germline, CDR1 is SGHAT and CDR2 FQDESV (reference sequence). There are 14 residues in the CDR3. The CDR3 protein is CASSLAPHDNEQFF. The CDR3 nucleotides are TGTGCCAGCAGCTTAGCGCCCCATGACAATGAGCAGTTCTTC.

The chain uses TRBV5-1 and TRBJ1-5, with 12 bases that match TRBD1. Looked up from germline, CDR1 is SGHRS and CDR2 is YFSETQ. The CDR3 sequence is 18 residues long. Trimming removed 4 bases from V and 5 bases from J; junction bases left unmatched: 13. CDR3 in DNA: TGCGCCAGCAGCCCGTTCCCGGGACAGGGGGCAGGAGATCAGCCCCAGCATTTT. Encoded protein: CASSPFPGQGAGDQPQHF.

Only one count was recorded for this clone. The chain couples TRBV5-6 to TRBJ2-5, with 8 bases identical to TRBD2. V was clipped by 7 bases and J by 5 bases; unmatched bases: 7. Per the germline V gene, CDR1 is SGHDT and CDR2 is YYEEEE. The CDR3 is 13 amino acids. CDR3 DNA sequence: TGTGCCAGCGCGGGGGGACCCGAGGAGACCCAGTACTTC. Residues: CASAGGPEETQYF.

The chain is built from TRBV4-3 and TRBJ1-3; 7 bases agree with TRBD1. Germline lookup yields CDR1 LGHNA and CDR2 YSLEER. The CDR3 sequence is 16 residues long. J was trimmed by 1 base and V by 4 bases; bases with no gene match: 7. CDR3 sequence: CASSLYRGPSGNTIYF. CDR3 sequence (DNA): TGCGCCAGCAGCCTATACAGGGGACCGTCTGGAAACACCATATATTTT.

CDR3 DNA sequence: TGTGCCAGCAGCTTACTTGACAGCTTGAACACTGAAGCTTTCTTT. Translating it yields CASSLLDSLNTEAFF. V gene TRBV7-8 combines with J gene TRBJ1-1; D perhaps matches TRBD1 (5 bases). The CDR3 is 15 residues long. Trimming left V 2 bases short and J 0 bases short, with 10 bases between. The V gene's germline CDR1 is SGHVS and CDR2 FQNEAQ.

The chain recombines TRBV19 with TRBJ1-2, with D perhaps matching TRBD1 (5 bases). Germline V gene lookup returns CDR1 LNHDA and CDR2 SQIVND (reference sequence). Trimming shortened V by 1 base and J by 4 bases, and 10 bases separated the two germline ends. The CDR3 has 14 amino acids. For the CDR3, the DNA is TGTGCCAGTAGTATAGTGCCAGGGCCCTATGGCTACACCTTC. Translated, it gives CASSIVPGPYGYTF. Using reference TRBV19 and TRBJ1-2 for the parts outside the CDR3, the full variable domain is DGGITQSPKYLFRKEGQNVTLSCEQNLNHDAMYWYRQDPGQGLRLIYYSQIVNDFQKGDIAEGYSVSREKKESFPLTVTSAQKNPTAFYLCASSIVPGPYGYTFGSGTRLTVV.

This rearrangement joins TRBV27 to TRBJ1-5, with 9 bases fitting TRBD1. J gave up 3 bases and V 6 bases, and 6 bases lay outside the gene matches. Looked up from germline, CDR1 is MNHEY and CDR2 is SMNVEV (reference sequence). The CDR3 totals 15 residues. CDR3 region: CASRARDRVNQPQHF. CDR3 nucleotide sequence: TGTGCCAGCAGAGCCAGGGACAGGGTCAATCAGCCCCAGCATTTT.

This sequence joins TRBV23-1 and TRBJ2-6, with a possible D match to TRBD1 (6 bases). TRBV23-1 is an open reading frame whose function is uncertain. The V and J ends lost 0 bases and 0 bases respectively, with 18 bases between them. The CDR3 length is 20 residues. This CDR3 is CASSQSTVDRSDSGANVLTF. CDR3 nucleotide sequence: TGCGCCAGCAGTCAATCTACGGTCGACAGGTCCGACTCTGGGGCCAACGTCCTGACTTTC.

J is TRBJ2-7 and V is TRBV27; TRBD2 aligns across 7 bases. The CDR3 sequence is 14 residues long. Germline V gene lookup returns CDR1 MNHEY and CDR2 SMNVEV (reference sequence). With 5 bases clipped from V and 1 base from J, the junction kept 5 bases outside the gene matches. CDR3 in DNA: TGTGCCAGCAGTCTAAGGACTAGTTCCTACGAGCAGTACTTC. Its translation: CASSLRTSSYEQYF.